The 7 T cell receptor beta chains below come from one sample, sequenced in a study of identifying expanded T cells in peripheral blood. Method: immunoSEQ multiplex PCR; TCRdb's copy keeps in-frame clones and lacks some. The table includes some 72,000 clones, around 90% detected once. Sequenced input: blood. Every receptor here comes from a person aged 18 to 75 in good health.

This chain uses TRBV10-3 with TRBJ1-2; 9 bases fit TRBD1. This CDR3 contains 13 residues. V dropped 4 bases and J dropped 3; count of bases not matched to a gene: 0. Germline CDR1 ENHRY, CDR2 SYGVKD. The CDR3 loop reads CAISGTGDYGYTF. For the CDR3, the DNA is TGTGCCATCAGTGGGACAGGGGACTATGGCTACACCTTC.

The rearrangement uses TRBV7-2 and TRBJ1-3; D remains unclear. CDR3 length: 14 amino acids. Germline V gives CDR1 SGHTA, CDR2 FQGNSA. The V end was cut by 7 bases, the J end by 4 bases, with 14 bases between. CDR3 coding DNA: TGTGCCAGCACCCAAGGAAGGACGGGAAACACCATATATTTT. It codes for CASTQGRTGNTIYF.

The CDR3 bases are TGCGCCAGCAGCTTGGAGGGGTCAGATACGCAGTATTTT. Its protein is CASSLEGSDTQYF. The rearrangement joins TRBV5-1 to TRBJ2-3; a weak D match, TRBD1 (5 bases). This CDR3 comprises 13 residues. The V end lost 0 bases, the J end lost 4 bases, and 6 bases lay between the germline ends. CDR1 is SGHRS and CDR2 is YFSETQ in the germline V gene.

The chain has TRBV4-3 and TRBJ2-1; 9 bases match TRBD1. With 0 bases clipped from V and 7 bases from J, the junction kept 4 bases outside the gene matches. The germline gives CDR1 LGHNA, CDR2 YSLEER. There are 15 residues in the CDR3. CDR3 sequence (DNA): TGCGCCAGCAGCCAAGAAGACAGGGGGTTGAATGAGCAGTTCTTC. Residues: CASSQEDRGLNEQFF.

Here the CDR3 DNA reads TGCGCCAGCAGCTTTCAGGGAAGCCCTGAAGCTTTCTTT. Protein product: CASSFQGSPEAFF. The V call is TRBV5-1, the J call TRBJ1-1, with D perhaps matching TRBD1 (5 bases). Germline-derived CDR1 and CDR2 are SGHRS and YFSETQ. The ends were cut back, 2 bases at V and 6 bases at J, with 11 bases in the middle. This CDR3 has 13 residues.

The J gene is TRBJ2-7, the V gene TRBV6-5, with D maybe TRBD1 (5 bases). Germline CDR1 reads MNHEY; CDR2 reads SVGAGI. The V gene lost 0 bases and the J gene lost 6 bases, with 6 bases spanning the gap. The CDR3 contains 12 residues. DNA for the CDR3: TGTGCCAGCAGTTACTCGCAGGGCGAGCAGTACTTC. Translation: CASSYSQGEQYF.

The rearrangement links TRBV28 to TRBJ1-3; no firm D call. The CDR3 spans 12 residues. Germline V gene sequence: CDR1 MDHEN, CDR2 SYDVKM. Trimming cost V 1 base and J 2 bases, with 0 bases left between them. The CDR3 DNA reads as TGTGCCAGCAGTTTATCTGGAAACACCATATATTTT. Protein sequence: CASSLSGNTIYF.